Ten or more counts support the clone carrying this T cell receptor (beta chain). Its target is unknown. Trimming took 9 bases from V and 9 from J; bases not matched to a gene: 6. The CDR3 sequence is 12 residues long. Germline V gene data show CDR1 as KGHSH and CDR2 as LQKENI. The data derive from a study of prognosis after radiotherapy for stage I lung cancer. Across the whole study: A handful of patients receiving radiotherapy then developed distant metastases (median about seven months), with roughly 16 showing no significant progression. Regarding the study as a whole: As reported, TRBV and TRBJ gene usage differed between patients who had metastases and those who did not.

Multiplex PCR in two rounds served to amplify TCR beta CDR3 from genomic DNA. The use of primers specific to each TRBV and TRBJ gene characterized first-round PCR. TCRdb re-called the multiplex PCR reads through MiXCR, storing one row per CDR3 protein. Of about 47,000 distinct CDR3 sequences listed, roughly 36% were seen once; the top ten hold under 9.5%. The clonotype originates from a donor aged 50 or older with non-small cell lung cancer. The V gene is TRBV18, the J gene TRBJ2-1; 9 bases align to TRBD2. The sequences come from PBMCs, collected before or after stereotactic body radiation therapy (not recorded which). The CDR3 loop reads CASMPSGIEQFF. The CDR3 DNA reads as TGTGCCAGTATGCCTAGCGGGATTGAGCAGTTCTTC.